These 18 T cell receptor beta chains share one sample of origin, sequenced in a study of OX40 agonist ivuxolimab in advanced cancers. TCRdb keeps only in-frame clones here, not all; method: immunoSEQ multiplex PCR. The profile covers about 93,000 clones, with 92% appearing a single time and about 0.51% taken by the ten largest. Here the sequenced sample was CD4+ or CD8+ T cells sorted from blood, taken in a trial of the OX40 agonist ivuxolimab. All receptors derive from an adult with an advanced solid tumor such as melanoma, head and neck, liver or kidney cancer.

The V and J genes are TRBV10-1 and TRBJ1-3, with unresolved D. The germline V gene encodes CDR1 WNHNN and CDR2 SYGVQD (reference sequence). There are 14 residues in the CDR3. The V and J ends lost 9 bases and 0 bases respectively, with 12 bases between them. CDR3 loop: CASSPTDSGNTIYF. The DNA of the CDR3 is TGCGCCAGTTCACCTACGGACTCTGGAAACACCATATATTTT.

Of note for this clone: This CDR3 is also generated by other DNA sequences in the sample. This sequence joins TRBV11-3 and TRBJ1-1; D is unclear. V was pared by 0 bases and J by 0 bases, with 2 bases between. The CDR3 is 13 amino acids. Germline V gene lookup returns CDR1 SGHNT and CDR2 YENEEA. CDR3 bases: TGTGCCAGCAGCTTAGAGATGAACACTGAAGCTTTCTTT. Protein sequence: CASSLEMNTEAFF.

As to this clone: The junction differs from germline at one of its ends, possibly a read error. Other nucleotide sequences from this sample produce the same CDR3. This sequence joins TRBV6-5 and TRBJ1-1, with TRBD1 as a possible D gene (5 bases). The length of the CDR3 is 13 residues. Germline CDR1 MNHEY, CDR2 SVGAGI. CDR3 nucleotide sequence: TGTGCCAGCAGACTGAGGCAGGGCTCTGAAGCTTTCTTC. Its translation is CASRLRQGSEAFF.

V and J are TRBV2 and TRBJ2-1, with a possible D match to TRBD2 (7 bases). The germline V gene encodes CDR1 SNHLY and CDR2 FYNNEI. The CDR3 extends over 16 amino acids. Trimming took off 4 bases at V and 7 bases at J, with 20 bases between the two ends. The CDR3 DNA sequence: TGTGCCAGCAGTGTGGCTAGGGGGGGCCGATCTAATGAGCAGTTCTTC. Its protein product is CASSVARGGRSNEQFF.

V is TRBV6-4 and J is TRBJ2-3; 9 nucleotides match TRBD1. Germline V gene sequence: CDR1 MRHNA, CDR2 SNTAGT. This CDR3 is built from 15 residues. J was trimmed by 10 bases and V by 2 bases; bases with no gene match: 10. CDR3 sequence: CASSDVPGQGQPQYF. CDR3 in DNA: TGTGCCAGCAGTGACGTCCCGGGACAGGGTCAGCCGCAGTATTTT.

CDR3 residues: CASSTGSNTGELFF. CDR3 DNA sequence: TGCGCCAGCAGCACCGGGTCTAACACCGGGGAGCTGTTTTTT. The rearrangement joins TRBV5-1 to TRBJ2-2; D is unresolved. The CDR3 length is 14 residues. The germline V and J ends were trimmed by 4 bases and 2 bases, with 9 bases remaining between them. Germline CDR1 is SGHRS and CDR2 is YFSETQ.

The chain couples TRBV25-1 to TRBJ2-1, with 10 bases identical to TRBD2. Germline V gene lookup returns CDR1 MGHDK and CDR2 SYGVNS. V was pared by 10 bases and J by 3 bases, with 3 bases of the junction left unmatched. There are 13 residues in the CDR3. The CDR3 spells CATRTSGYNEQFF. Here the CDR3 DNA reads TGTGCCACCCGGACTAGCGGCTACAATGAGCAGTTCTTC.

The chain joins TRBV5-1 to TRBJ2-5; 9 nucleotides align to TRBD2. The germline V gene has CDR1 SGHRS and CDR2 YFSETQ. The CDR3 spans 16 residues. V shed 1 base and J 5 bases; nucleotides not matched to a gene: 9. Here the CDR3 DNA reads TGCGCCAGCAGCTTGAGCACGGCGGGAGGGTGGGAGACCCAGTACTTC. The encoded protein is CASSLSTAGGWETQYF.

In this sample, this clone turned up once. V is TRBV7-2 and J is TRBJ2-5; D perhaps matches TRBD1 (7 bases). Trimming cost V 5 bases and J 5 bases, with 21 bases left between them. This CDR3 contains 16 residues. Germline CDR1 reads SGHTA; CDR2 reads FQGNSA. The CDR3 DNA follows: TGTGCCAGCAGCGGCCGTAACAGGGGCGCGGGGGAGACCCAGTACTTC. Its protein product is CASSGRNRGAGETQYF.

This chain connects TRBV6-5 to TRBJ2-3, with TRBD2 identical over 8 bases. Trimming removed 7 bases from V and 0 bases from J; junction bases left unmatched: 3. CDR3 length equals 14 residues. The germline V gene encodes CDR1 MNHEY and CDR2 SVGAGI. CDR3 protein: CASKAGVSTDTQYF. DNA of the CDR3: TGTGCCAGCAAAGCGGGGGTGAGCACAGATACGCAGTATTTT.

J is TRBJ2-2 and V is TRBV29-1; 8 bases agree with TRBD1. Germline CDR1 is SQVTM and CDR2 is ANQGSEA. V was pared by 6 bases and J by 6 bases, with 9 bases of the junction left unmatched. The CDR3 extends over 14 amino acids. CDR3 sequence (DNA): TGCAGCGTGACCGGGACAGGCATCCCCGGGGAGCTGTTTTTT. It translates to CSVTGTGIPGELFF.

The rearrangement joins TRBV5-1 to TRBJ2-5, with TRBD2 matching 12 bases. CDR3 size: 16 residues. Germline trimming cut 0 bases from V and 2 bases from J; bases unmatched to any gene: 2. Per the germline V gene, CDR1 is SGHRS and CDR2 is YFSETQ. CDR3 sequence: CASSLAGLAGQETQYF. As DNA, the CDR3 is TGCGCCAGCAGCTTGGCCGGACTAGCGGGGCAAGAGACCCAGTACTTC. Based on the CDR3 plus reference TRBV5-1 and TRBJ2-5, the full variable domain is KAGVTQTPRYLIKTRGQQVTLSCSPISGHRSVSWYQQTPGQGLQFLFEYFSETQRNKGNFPGRFSGRQFSNSRSEMNVSTLELGDSALYLCASSLAGLAGQETQYFGPGTRLLVL.

The chain is built from TRBV2 and TRBJ2-3; TRBD2 aligns across 7 bases. This CDR3 spans 15 amino acids. The V and J ends lost 3 bases and 4 bases, in that order; junction bases with no gene match: 7. Per the germline V gene, CDR1 is SNHLY and CDR2 is FYNNEI. CDR3: CASSERREPPDTQYF. As DNA, the CDR3 is TGTGCCAGCAGTGAGCGGCGGGAGCCCCCAGATACGCAGTATTTT. Drawing the rest from reference TRBV2 and TRBJ2-3, the complete variable domain is EPEVTQTPSHQVTQMGQEVILRCVPISNHLYFYWYRQILGQKVEFLVSFYNNEISEKSEIFDDQFSVERPDGSNFTLKIRSTKLEDSAMYFCASSERREPPDTQYFGPGTRLTVL.

The chain carries TRBV30 and TRBJ1-4; possible D gene TRBD1, 6 bases. The CDR3 loop spans 13 amino acids. V lost 0 bases and J lost 8, with 10 bases in between. CDR1 and CDR2 from the germline V gene are GTSNPN and SVGIG (reference sequence). CDR3 loop: CAWSVRGGEKLFF. The CDR3 nucleotides are TGTGCCTGGAGTGTGAGGGGGGGGGAAAAACTGTTTTTT.

For the CDR3, the DNA is TGTGCCAGTAGTACCCCGGACAGTGGCAATCAGCCCCAGCATTTT. Translated, it gives CASSTPDSGNQPQHF. The chain joins TRBV19 to TRBJ1-5, with D tentatively TRBD1 (6 bases). Looked up from germline, CDR1 is LNHDA and CDR2 is SQIVND (reference sequence). With 4 bases removed from V and 2 bases from J, the gap between germline ends came to 12 bases. The CDR3 is 15 amino acids.

This clone was recorded once. At one of its ends the junction is not consistent with the germline gene, which may arise from a read error. This chain joins TRBV7-7 and TRBJ2-3; D is ambiguous. Germline V gives CDR1 SSHAT, CDR2 FNYEAQ (reference sequence). The CDR3 length is 13 residues. Written as DNA, the CDR3 is TGTGCTAGCAGCCATTCGTCCGTAGATACGCAGTATTTT. Amino acid sequence: CASSHSSVDTQYF.

Only one count was recorded for this clone. The CDR3 DNA reads TGCGCCAGCACCCTAAACCCACTCGGCACTAATGAAAAACTGTTTTTT. This encodes CASTLNPLGTNEKLFF. The chain recombines TRBV5-1 with TRBJ1-4; D remains unclear. With 6 bases removed from V and 2 bases from J, the gap between germline ends came to 17 bases. The CDR3 consists of 16 residues. The germline gives CDR1 SGHRS, CDR2 YFSETQ.

The rearrangement links TRBV5-4 to TRBJ2-5; 9 bases agree with TRBD1. The end of the DNA is better explained by TRBJ2-7, so the J call may be wrong. Germline V gene lookup returns CDR1 SGHNT and CDR2 YYREEE (reference sequence). CDR3 length equals 15 residues. CDR3 DNA: TGTGCCAGCAGCTTGGGGGGACAGGGTAATTACGAGCAGTACTTC. As protein: CASSLGGQGNYEQYF.